The table lists the clone carrying this T cell receptor (beta chain) with a few counts. The antigen remains undetermined. The data derive from a study of cytomegalovirus exposure and HLA in healthy donors. Points from the study as a whole: The number of N-insertions in an Asian-associated ancestry cluster was reportedly below the roughly 620-donor mean in a later analysis. According to an earlier analysis, most TCR beta V segments yielded productive rearrangements about 87% or about 30% of the time.

Germline values: CDR1 SGHDT, CDR2 YYEEEE. With V trimmed by 4 bases and J by 0 bases, 8 bases remained unmatched. The CDR3 runs to 18 residues. Primers included in the PCR were 60 Vbeta and 13 Jbeta primers. In the source study's methods: It was a later analysis that counted approximately 81 million unique TCR beta chains, of which around 11 million were shared. Clones were read by immunoSEQ multiplex PCR, and TCRdb kept only the in-frame ones, dropping some. D and trimming were read from the DNA, whereas the V and J calls and clone size are those reported in that table. The sample has about 98,000 clones, 69% seen once.

The chain has TRBV5-6 and TRBJ2-4; 12 nucleotides agree with TRBD1. Sequenced input: PBMCs. The clonotype comes from a female donor in good health and CMV-seronegative. CDR3 DNA sequence: TGTGCCAGCAGCACCGGGACAGGGGGCCTCATAGCCAAAAACATTCAGTACTTC. Encoded protein: CASSTGTGGLIAKNIQYF.